This TCR beta chain appears in the sequencing data of a study of T-cell reconstitution after alpha-beta-depleted transplantation in children. Comments on this clonotype: The antigen is unknown.

CDR1 and CDR2 from the germline V gene are SGHAT and FQNNGV. Losses at the gene ends were 7 bases for V and 3 bases for J; bases not matched to a gene: 20. The CDR3 extends over 19 amino acids. Study-level points and caveats: Reportedly, alpha-beta T cells present about two months post-transplant originated from several hundred expanded clones of graft origin. Several patients had high TCRbeta diversity at day 60; it came from surviving recipient T cells and thymic progenitors.

TCRbeta library preparation incorporated unique molecular identifiers. TCRdb reprocessed the PCR reads with MiXCR, giving one entry per CDR3 protein. The sample has 84,000 or so distinct CDR3 sequences, 15% to 17% seen once. This clonotype was obtained from a male patient between 2 and 10 years old who had a stem cell transplant for acute lymphoblastic leukemia, so the T cells may come from the graft donor. The chain recombines TRBV11-2 with TRBJ2-3; the match to TRBD1 covers 9 bases. The source was PBMCs, mostly from graft donor cells, collected 180 days after TCRalphabeta/CD19-depleted stem cell transplant. DNA for the CDR3: TGTGCCAGCAAACTTTGGCCTCCGGGACAGGGAAGTGCAACAGATACGCAGTATTTT. Translating it yields CASKLWPPGQGSATDTQYF.